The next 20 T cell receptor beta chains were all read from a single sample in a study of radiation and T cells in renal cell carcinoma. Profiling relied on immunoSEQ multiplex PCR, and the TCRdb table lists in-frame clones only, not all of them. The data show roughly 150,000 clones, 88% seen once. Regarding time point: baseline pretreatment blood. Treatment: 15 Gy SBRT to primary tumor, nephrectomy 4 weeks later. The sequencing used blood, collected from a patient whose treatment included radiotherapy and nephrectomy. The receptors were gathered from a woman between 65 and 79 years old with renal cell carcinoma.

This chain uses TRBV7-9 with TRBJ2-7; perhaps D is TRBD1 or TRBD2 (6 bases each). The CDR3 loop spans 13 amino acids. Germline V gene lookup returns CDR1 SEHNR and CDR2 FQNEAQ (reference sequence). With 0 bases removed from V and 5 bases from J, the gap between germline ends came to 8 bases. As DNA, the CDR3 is TGTGCCAGCAGCTTAGCGGGGGGCCACGAGCAGTACTTC. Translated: CASSLAGGHEQYF. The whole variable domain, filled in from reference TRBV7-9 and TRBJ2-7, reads DTGVSQNPRHKITKRGQNVTFRCDPISEHNRLYWYRQTLGQGPEFLTYFQNEAQLEKSRLLSDRFSAERPKGSFSTLEIQRTEQGDSAMYLCASSLAGGHEQYFGPGTRLTVT.

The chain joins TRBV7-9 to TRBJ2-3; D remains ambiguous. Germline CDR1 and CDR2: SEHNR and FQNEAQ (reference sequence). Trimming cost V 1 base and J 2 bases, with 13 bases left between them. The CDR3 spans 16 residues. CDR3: CASSLGVALLTDTQYF. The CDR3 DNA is TGTGCCAGCAGCTTAGGAGTAGCACTCCTCACAGATACGCAGTATTTT. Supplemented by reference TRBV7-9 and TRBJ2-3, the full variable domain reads DTGVSQNPRHKITKRGQNVTFRCDPISEHNRLYWYRQTLGQGPEFLTYFQNEAQLEKSRLLSDRFSAERPKGSFSTLEIQRTEQGDSAMYLCASSLGVALLTDTQYFGPGTRLTVL.

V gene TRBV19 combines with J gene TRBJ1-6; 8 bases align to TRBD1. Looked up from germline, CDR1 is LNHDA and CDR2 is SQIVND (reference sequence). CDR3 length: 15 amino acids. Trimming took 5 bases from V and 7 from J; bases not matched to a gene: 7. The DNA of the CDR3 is TGTGCCAGTAGTGCCCCCGCAGGGGGCAATTCACCCCTCCACTTT. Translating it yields CASSAPAGGNSPLHF.

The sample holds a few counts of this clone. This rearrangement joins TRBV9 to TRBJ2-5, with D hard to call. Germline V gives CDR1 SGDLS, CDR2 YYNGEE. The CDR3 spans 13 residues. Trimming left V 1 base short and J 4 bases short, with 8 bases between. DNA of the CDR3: TGTGCCAGCAGCGTAATGGGTCCAGAGACCCAGTACTTC. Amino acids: CASSVMGPETQYF.

This CDR3 reads CAWSVQSGGPPPGANVLTF. For the CDR3, the DNA is TGTGCCTGGAGTGTACAGTCGGGGGGCCCCCCCCCTGGGGCCAACGTCCTGACTTTC. The chain recombines TRBV30 with TRBJ2-6; tentative D call: TRBD2 (7 bases). The V end was cut by 0 bases, the J end by 2 bases, with 20 bases between. Per the germline V gene, CDR1 is GTSNPN and CDR2 is SVGIG (reference sequence). The CDR3 loop spans 19 amino acids.

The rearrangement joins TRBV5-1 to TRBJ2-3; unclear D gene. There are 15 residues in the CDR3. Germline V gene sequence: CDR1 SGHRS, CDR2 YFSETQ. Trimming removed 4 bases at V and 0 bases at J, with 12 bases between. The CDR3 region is CASSPHLGSTDTQYF. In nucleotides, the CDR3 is TGCGCCAGCAGCCCGCACCTGGGTAGCACAGATACGCAGTATTTT.

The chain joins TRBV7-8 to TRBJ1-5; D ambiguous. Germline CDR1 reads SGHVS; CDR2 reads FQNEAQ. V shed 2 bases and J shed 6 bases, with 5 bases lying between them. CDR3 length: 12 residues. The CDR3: CASSLFSQPQHF. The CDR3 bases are TGTGCCAGCAGCTTATTCTCTCAGCCCCAGCATTTT. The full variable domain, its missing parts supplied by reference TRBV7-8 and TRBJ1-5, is GAGVSQSPRYKVAKRGQDVALRCDPISGHVSLFWYQQALGQGPEFLTYFQNEAQLDKSGLPSDRFFAERPEGSVSTLKIQRTQQEDSAVYLCASSLFSQPQHFGDGTRLSIL.

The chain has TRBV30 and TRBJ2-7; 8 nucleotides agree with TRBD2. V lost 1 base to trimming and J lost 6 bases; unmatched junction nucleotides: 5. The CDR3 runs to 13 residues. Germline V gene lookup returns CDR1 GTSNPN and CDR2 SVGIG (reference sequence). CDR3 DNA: TGTGCCTGGAGTGCCCTTAGCGGGGTCGAGCAGTACTTC. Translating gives CAWSALSGVEQYF.

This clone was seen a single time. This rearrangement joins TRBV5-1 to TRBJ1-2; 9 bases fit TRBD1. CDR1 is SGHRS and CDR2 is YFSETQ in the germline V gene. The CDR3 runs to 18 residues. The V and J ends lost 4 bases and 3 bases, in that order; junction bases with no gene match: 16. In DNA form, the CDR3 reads TGCGCCAGCAGCCTTGTCGTTACCCTGACAGGGGGACACTATGGCTACACCTTC. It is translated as CASSLVVTLTGGHYGYTF.

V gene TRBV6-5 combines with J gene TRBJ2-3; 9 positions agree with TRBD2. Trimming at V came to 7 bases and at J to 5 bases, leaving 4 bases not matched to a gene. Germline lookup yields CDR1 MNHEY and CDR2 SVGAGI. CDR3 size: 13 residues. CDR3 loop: CASTLLAGDTQYF. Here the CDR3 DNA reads TGTGCCAGCACCCTACTAGCGGGAGATACGCAGTATTTT.

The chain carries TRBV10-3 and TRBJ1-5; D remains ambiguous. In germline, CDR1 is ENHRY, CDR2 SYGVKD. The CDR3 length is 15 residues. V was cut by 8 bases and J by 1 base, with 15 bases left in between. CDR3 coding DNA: TGTGCCATCGGGCTTAGGATTGGGAGCAATCAGCCCCAGCATTTT. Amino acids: CAIGLRIGSNQPQHF.

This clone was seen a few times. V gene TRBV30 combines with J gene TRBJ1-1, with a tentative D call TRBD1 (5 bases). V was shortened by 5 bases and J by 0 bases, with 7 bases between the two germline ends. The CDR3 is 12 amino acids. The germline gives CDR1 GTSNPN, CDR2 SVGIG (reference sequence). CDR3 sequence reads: CAWGALNTEAFF. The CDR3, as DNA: TGTGCCTGGGGGGCCCTGAACACTGAAGCTTTCTTT.

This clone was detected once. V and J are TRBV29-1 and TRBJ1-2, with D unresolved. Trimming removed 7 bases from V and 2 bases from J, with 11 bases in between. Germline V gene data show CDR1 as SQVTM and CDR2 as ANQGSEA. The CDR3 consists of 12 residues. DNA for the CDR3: TGCAGCGGCGAGACCGGGAACTATGGCTACACCTTC. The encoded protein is CSGETGNYGYTF.

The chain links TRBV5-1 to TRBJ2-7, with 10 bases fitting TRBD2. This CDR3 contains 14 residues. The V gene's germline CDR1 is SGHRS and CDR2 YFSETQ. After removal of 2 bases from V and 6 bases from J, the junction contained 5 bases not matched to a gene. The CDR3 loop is CASSLLAGPPEQYF. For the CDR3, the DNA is TGCGCCAGCAGCTTACTAGCGGGGCCGCCCGAGCAGTACTTC. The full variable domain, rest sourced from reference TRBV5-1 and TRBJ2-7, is KAGVTQTPRYLIKTRGQQVTLSCSPISGHRSVSWYQQTPGQGLQFLFEYFSETQRNKGNFPGRFSGRQFSNSRSEMNVSTLELGDSALYLCASSLLAGPPEQYFGPGTRLTVT.

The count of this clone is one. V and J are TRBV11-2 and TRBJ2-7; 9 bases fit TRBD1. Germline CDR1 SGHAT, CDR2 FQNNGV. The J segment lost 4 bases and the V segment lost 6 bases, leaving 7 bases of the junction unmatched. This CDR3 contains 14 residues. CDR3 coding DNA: TGTGCCAGCAGTTTCGGGACAGGGACGTACGAGCAGTACTTC. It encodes CASSFGTGTYEQYF.

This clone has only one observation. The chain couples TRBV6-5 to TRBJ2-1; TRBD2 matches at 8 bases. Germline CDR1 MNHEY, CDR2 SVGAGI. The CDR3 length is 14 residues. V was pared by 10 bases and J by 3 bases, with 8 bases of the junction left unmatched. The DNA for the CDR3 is TGTGCCACCCTCCCCAGCGGGGGCTACAATGAGCAGTTCTTC. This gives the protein CATLPSGGYNEQFF.

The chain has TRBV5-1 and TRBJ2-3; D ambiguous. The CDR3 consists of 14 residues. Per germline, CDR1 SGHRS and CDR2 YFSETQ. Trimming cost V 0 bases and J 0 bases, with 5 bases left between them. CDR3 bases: TGCGCCAGCAGCTTGGGACGGAGCACAGATACGCAGTATTTT. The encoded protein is CASSLGRSTDTQYF.

CDR3 sequence (DNA): TGTGCCAGCAGCTCTTCTGGGACAGCGAACACTGAAGCTTTCTTT. It yields the protein CASSSSGTANTEAFF. The gene calls are TRBV6-5 and TRBJ1-1; 7 bases are shared with TRBD1. With V trimmed by 6 bases and J by 1 base, 8 bases remained unmatched. In germline, CDR1 is MNHEY, CDR2 SVGAGI. This CDR3 has 15 residues.

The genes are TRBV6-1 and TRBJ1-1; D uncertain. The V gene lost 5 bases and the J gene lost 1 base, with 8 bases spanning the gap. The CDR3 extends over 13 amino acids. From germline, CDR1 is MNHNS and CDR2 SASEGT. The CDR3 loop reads CASSPRANTEAFF. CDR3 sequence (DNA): TGTGCCAGCAGTCCCCGGGCGAACACTGAAGCTTTCTTT.

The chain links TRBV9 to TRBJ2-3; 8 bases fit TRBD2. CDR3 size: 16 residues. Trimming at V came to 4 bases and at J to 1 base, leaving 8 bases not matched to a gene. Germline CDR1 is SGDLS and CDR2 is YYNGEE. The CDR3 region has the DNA TGTGCCAGCAGCCCTCGGACTAGCCCCGGCACAGATACGCAGTATTTT. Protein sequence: CASSPRTSPGTDTQYF.